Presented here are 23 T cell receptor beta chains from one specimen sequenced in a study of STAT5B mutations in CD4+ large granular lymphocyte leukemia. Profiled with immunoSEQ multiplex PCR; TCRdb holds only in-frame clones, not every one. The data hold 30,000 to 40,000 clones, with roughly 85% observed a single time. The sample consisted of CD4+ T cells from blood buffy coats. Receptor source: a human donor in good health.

CDR3 in DNA: TGTGCCAGCAGTGGCCGGGACTGGGGGGGGGCCAACGTCCTGACTTTC. Translating it yields CASSGRDWGGANVLTF. J is TRBJ2-6 and V is TRBV6-4, with D maybe TRBD2 (6 bases). V gave up 4 bases and J gave up 4 bases, with 14 bases separating them. The CDR3 has 16 residues. Germline-derived CDR1 and CDR2 are MRHNA and SNTAGT.

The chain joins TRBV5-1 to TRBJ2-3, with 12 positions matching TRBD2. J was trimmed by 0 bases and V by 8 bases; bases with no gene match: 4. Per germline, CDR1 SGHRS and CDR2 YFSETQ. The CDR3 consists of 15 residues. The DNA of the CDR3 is TGCGCCAGTAGGACTAGCGGGGCTAGCACAGATACGCAGTATTTT. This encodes CASRTSGASTDTQYF.

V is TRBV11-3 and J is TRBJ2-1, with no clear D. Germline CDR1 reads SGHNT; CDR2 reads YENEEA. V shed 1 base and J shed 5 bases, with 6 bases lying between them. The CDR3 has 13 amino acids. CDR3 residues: CASSLGPNNEQFF. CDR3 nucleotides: TGTGCCAGCAGCTTAGGACCGAACAATGAGCAGTTCTTC.

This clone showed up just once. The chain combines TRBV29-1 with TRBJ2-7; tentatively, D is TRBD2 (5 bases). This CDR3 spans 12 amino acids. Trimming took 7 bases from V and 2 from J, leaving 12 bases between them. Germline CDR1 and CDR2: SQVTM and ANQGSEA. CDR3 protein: CSGLTAAYEQYF. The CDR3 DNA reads TGCAGCGGACTAACGGCAGCCTACGAGCAGTACTTC.

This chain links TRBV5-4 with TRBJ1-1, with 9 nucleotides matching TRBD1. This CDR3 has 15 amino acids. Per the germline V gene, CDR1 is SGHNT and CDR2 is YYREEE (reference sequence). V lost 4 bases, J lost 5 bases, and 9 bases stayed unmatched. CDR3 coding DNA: TGTGCCAGCAGCCCACCTACAGGGGGCGGGACTGAAGCTTTCTTT. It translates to CASSPPTGGGTEAFF.

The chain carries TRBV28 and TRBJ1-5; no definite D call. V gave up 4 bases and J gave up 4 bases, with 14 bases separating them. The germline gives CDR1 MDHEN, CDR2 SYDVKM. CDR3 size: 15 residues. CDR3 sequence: CASSSLTTINQPQHF. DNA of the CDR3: TGTGCCAGCAGTTCCCTGACGACCATAAATCAGCCCCAGCATTTT.

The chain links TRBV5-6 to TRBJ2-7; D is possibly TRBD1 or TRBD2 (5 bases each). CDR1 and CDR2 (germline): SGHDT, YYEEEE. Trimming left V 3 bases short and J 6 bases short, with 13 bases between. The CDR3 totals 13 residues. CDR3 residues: CASSWERGGEQYF. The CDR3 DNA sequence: TGTGCCAGCAGCTGGGAGAGGGGTGGCGAGCAGTACTTC.

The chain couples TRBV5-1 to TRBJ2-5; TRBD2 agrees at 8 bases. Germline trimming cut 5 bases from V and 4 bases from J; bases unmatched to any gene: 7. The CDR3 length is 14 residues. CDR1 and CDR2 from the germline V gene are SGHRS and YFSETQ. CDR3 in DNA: TGCGCCAGCAGTACGAGCGGGAGAGGAGAGACCCAGTACTTC. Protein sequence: CASSTSGRGETQYF.

The CDR3 sequence is CASSLASTDTQYF. The CDR3, as DNA: TGTGCCAGCAGCTTAGCTAGCACAGATACGCAGTATTTT. This chain links TRBV7-9 with TRBJ2-3; D remains unclear. Deletions cut 0 bases from V and 0 bases from J, with 1 base between. The CDR3 has 13 amino acids. CDR1 and CDR2 from the germline V gene are SEHNR and FQNEAQ (reference sequence).

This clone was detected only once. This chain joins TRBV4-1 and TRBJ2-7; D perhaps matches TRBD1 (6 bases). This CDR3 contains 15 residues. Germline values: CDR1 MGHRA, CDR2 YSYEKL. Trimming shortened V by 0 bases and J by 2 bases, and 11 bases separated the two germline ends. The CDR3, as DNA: TGCGCCAGCAGCCAAGAGTGGGGACAAGCCTACGAGCAGTACTTC. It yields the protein CASSQEWGQAYEQYF.

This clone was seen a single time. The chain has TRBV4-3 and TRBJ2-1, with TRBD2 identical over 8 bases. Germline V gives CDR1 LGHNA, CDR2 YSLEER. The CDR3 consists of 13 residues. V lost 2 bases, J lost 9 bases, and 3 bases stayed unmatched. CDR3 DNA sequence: TGCGCCAGCAGCCAACAAACTAGCGGTGAGCAGTTCTTC. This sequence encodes CASSQQTSGEQFF.

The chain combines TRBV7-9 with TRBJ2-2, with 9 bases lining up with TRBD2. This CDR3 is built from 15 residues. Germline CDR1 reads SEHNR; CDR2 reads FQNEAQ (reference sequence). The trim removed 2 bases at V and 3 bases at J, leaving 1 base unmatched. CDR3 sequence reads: CASSLLAGHTGELFF. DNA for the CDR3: TGTGCCAGCAGCTTACTAGCGGGACACACCGGGGAGCTGTTTTTT.

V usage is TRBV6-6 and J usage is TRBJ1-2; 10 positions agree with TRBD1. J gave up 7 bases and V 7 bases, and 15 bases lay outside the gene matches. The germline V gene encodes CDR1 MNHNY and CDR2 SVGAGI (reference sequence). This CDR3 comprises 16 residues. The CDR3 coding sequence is TGTGCCAGCAAGGAGACAGGGGGCCCACTAGCGGGTGGCTACACCTTC. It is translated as CASKETGGPLAGGYTF.

DNA of the CDR3: TGCAGCGTAGGGACAGGAGGGGTTGAGCAGTTCTTC. It is translated as CSVGTGGVEQFF. The chain combines TRBV29-1 with TRBJ2-1; 8 bases align to TRBD1. This CDR3 is 12 amino acids long. J gave up 9 bases and V 6 bases, and 7 bases lay outside the gene matches. CDR1 is SQVTM, CDR2 ANQGSEA, per germline.

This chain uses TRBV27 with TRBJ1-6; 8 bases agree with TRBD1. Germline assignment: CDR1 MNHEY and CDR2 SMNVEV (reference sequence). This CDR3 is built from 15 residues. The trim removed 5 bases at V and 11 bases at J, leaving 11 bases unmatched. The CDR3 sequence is CASSPWGTGPTPLHF. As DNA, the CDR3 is TGTGCCAGCAGTCCATGGGGGACAGGCCCGACACCCCTCCACTTT.

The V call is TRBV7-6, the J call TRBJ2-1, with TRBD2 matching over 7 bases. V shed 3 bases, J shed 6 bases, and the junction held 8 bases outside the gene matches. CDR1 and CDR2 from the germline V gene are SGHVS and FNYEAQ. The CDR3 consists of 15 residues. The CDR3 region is CASSFMSGGTNEQFF. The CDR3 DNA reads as TGTGCCAGCAGCTTTATGTCCGGGGGGACCAATGAGCAGTTCTTC.

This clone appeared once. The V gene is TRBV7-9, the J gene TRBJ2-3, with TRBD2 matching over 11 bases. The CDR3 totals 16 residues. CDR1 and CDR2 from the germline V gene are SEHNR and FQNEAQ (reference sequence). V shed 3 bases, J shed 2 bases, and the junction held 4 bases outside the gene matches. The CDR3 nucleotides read TGTGCCAGCAGCTTCTGGGGACTAGCGGACACAGATACGCAGTATTTT. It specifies CASSFWGLADTDTQYF.

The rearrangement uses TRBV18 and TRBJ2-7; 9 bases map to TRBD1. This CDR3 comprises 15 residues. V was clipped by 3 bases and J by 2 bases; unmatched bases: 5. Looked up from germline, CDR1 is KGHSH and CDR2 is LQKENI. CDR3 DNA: TGTGCCAGCTCACCGCAAGGACAGGGGCCCTACGAGCAGTACTTC. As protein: CASSPQGQGPYEQYF. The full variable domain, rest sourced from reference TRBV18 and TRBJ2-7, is NAGVMQNPRHLVRRRGQEARLRCSPMKGHSHVYWYRQLPEEGLKFMVYLQKENIIDESGMPKERFSAEFPKEGPSILRIQQVVRGDSAAYFCASSPQGQGPYEQYFGPGTRLTVT.

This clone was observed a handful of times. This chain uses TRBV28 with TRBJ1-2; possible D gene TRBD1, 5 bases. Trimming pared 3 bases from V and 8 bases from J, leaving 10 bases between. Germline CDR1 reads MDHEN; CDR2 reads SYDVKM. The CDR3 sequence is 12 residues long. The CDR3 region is CASSLGQFGYTF. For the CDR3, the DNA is TGTGCCAGCAGTTTGGGGCAGTTCGGCTACACCTTC.

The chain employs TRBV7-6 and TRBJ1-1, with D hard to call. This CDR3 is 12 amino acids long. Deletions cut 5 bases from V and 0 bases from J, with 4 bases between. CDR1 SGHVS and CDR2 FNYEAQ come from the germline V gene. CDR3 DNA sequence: TGTGCCAGCAGCGGACTGAACACTGAAGCTTTCTTT. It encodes CASSGLNTEAFF.

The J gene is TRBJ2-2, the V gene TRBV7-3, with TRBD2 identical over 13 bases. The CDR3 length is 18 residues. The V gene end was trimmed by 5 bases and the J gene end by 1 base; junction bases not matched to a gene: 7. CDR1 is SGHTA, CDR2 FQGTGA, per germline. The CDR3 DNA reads TGTGCCAGCAGCAGATCCGGGACTAGCGGGATGAACACCGGGGAGCTGTTTTTT. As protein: CASSRSGTSGMNTGELFF.

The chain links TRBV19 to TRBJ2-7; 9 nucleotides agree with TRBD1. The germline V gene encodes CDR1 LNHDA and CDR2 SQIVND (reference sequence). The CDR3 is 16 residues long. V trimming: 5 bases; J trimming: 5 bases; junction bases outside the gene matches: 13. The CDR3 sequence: CASSPLTGTGNDEQYF. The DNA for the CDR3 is TGTGCCAGTAGTCCGTTAACCGGGACAGGGAATGACGAGCAGTACTTC.

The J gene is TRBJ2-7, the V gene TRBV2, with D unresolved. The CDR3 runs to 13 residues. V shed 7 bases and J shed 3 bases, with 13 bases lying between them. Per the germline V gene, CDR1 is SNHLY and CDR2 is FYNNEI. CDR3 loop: CASTQTPDYEQYF. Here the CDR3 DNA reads TGTGCCAGCACCCAGACGCCAGACTACGAGCAGTACTTC.